The 16 T cell receptor beta chains below all came from one sample that was sequenced in a study of T cell responses to AZD1222 COVID-19 vaccine. The data were produced by immunoSEQ multiplex PCR, yet TCRdb's version contains in-frame clones alone and is incomplete. The table has about 120,000 clones, 80% to 90% seen once; the top ten hold roughly 7%. Specimen: peripheral blood, collected 28 days after the second AZD1222 dose. The source is an adult who received the AZD1222 COVID-19 vaccine.

The CDR3 region is CATSRESSRVSQPQHF. The CDR3 DNA sequence: TGTGCCACCAGCAGGGAATCGAGCAGGGTAAGCCAGCCCCAGCATTTT. This chain links TRBV15 with TRBJ1-5; possibly TRBD1 for D (5 bases). This CDR3 has 16 amino acids. Germline V gene data show CDR1 as LNHNV and CDR2 as YYDKDF (reference sequence). Trimming removed 3 bases at V and 7 bases at J, with 19 bases between.

The rearrangement uses TRBV7-8 and TRBJ1-6, with D possibly matching TRBD1 (6 bases). Germline V gene sequence: CDR1 SGHVS, CDR2 FQNEAQ. Trimming took off 5 bases at V and 7 bases at J, with 9 bases between the two ends. The CDR3 has 13 residues. The CDR3 loop reads CASSQGRNSPLHF. CDR3 nucleotide sequence: TGTGCCAGCAGCCAGGGGCGGAATTCACCCCTCCACTTT.

This chain connects TRBV9 to TRBJ2-7, with D perhaps matching TRBD2 (5 bases). The CDR3 runs 15 residues. CDR1 and CDR2 (germline): SGDLS, YYNGEE. V lost 0 bases, J lost 1 base, and 11 bases lay in between. The CDR3, as DNA: TGTGCCAGCAGCGTAGGTGGCGGGTGGTCCTACGAGCAGTACTTC. It is translated as CASSVGGGWSYEQYF. The variable domain in full, completed from reference TRBV9 and TRBJ2-7, reads DSGVTQTPKHLITATGQRVTLRCSPRSGDLSVYWYQQSLDQGLQFLIQYYNGEERAKGNILERFSAQQFPDLHSELNLSSLELGDSALYFCASSVGGGWSYEQYFGPGTRLTVT.

The rearrangement joins TRBV6-5 to TRBJ1-2; D gene ambiguous. The germline V and J ends were trimmed by 5 bases and 0 bases, with 7 bases remaining between them. Germline assignment: CDR1 MNHEY and CDR2 SVGAGI. The CDR3 consists of 13 residues. This CDR3 reads CASSHSPNYGYTF. In nucleotides, the CDR3 is TGTGCCAGCAGTCACAGTCCTAACTATGGCTACACCTTC.

This sequence joins TRBV3-1 (or the pseudogene TRBV3-2) and TRBJ2-6; no reliable D call. Germline V lookup: CDR1 LGHDT, CDR2 YNNKEL (reference sequence). V was clipped by 4 bases and J by 0 bases, with 19 bases between them. This CDR3 is built from 19 residues. This chain's CDR3 is CASSPSPGLGPSGANVLTF. The CDR3 nucleotides are TGTGCCAGCAGCCCGTCCCCGGGTCTTGGTCCCTCTGGGGCCAACGTCCTGACTTTC.

The rearrangement joins TRBV7-3 to TRBJ2-1; D unresolved. The V end was cut by 2 bases, the J end by 8 bases, with 10 bases between. The CDR3 has 13 amino acids. Germline V gives CDR1 SGHTA, CDR2 FQGTGA. The CDR3 nucleotides are TGTGCCAGCAGCTTAGAGGCCCACGATGAGCAGTTCTTC. Translated, it gives CASSLEAHDEQFF.

The chain couples TRBV21-1 to TRBJ2-7; the table's TRBD1 call for D was not verified on the DNA. TRBV21-1 is labeled a pseudogene. This CDR3 contains 17 residues. The CDR3: CASSEIRQRDTYYEQYF. DNA of the CDR3: TGTGCCAGCAGCGAGATCAGGCAGAGGGACACTTACTACGAGCAGTACTTC.

This clone has more than one count but fewer than ten. This sequence joins TRBV7-9 and TRBJ2-7; tentatively, D is TRBD2 (6 bases). V was shortened by 5 bases and J by 4 bases, with 15 bases between the two germline ends. This CDR3 region has 14 residues. CDR1 is SEHNR, CDR2 FQNEAQ, per germline (reference sequence). CDR3 coding DNA: TGTGCCAGCAGCGCCACGGGACTGATATACGAGCAGTACTTC. Residues: CASSATGLIYEQYF.

This chain links TRBV5-1 with TRBJ2-2; TRBD1 matches 7 bases. Losses at the gene ends were 2 bases for V and 4 bases for J; bases not matched to a gene: 2. This CDR3 is built from 14 residues. Germline V gene lookup returns CDR1 SGHRS and CDR2 YFSETQ. The CDR3 sequence: CASSFGQATGELFF. DNA for the CDR3: TGCGCCAGCAGCTTTGGACAGGCCACCGGGGAGCTGTTTTTT.

This sequence joins TRBV6-2 or TRBV6-3 and TRBJ2-7; D gene ambiguous. The V and J ends lost 6 bases and 6 bases respectively, with 12 bases between them. The germline V gene encodes CDR1 MNHEY and CDR2 SVGEGT. This CDR3 comprises 12 residues. The CDR3 region has the DNA TGTGCCAGCAGCCTGCAAGCGTCCGAGCAGTACTTC. It translates to CASSLQASEQYF.

V usage is TRBV7-2 and J usage is TRBJ2-7; a possible D gene is TRBD1 (5 bases). CDR3 length: 13 amino acids. In germline, CDR1 is SGHTA, CDR2 FQGNSA. Trimming took off 1 base at V and 4 bases at J, with 8 bases between the two ends. The CDR3 DNA reads as TGTGCCAGCAGCTTAGTGAAGGGGTACGAGCAGTACTTC. Protein sequence: CASSLVKGYEQYF.

V is TRBV7-3 and J is TRBJ2-1, with TRBD2 identical over 8 bases. CDR3 length: 14 residues. With V trimmed by 3 bases and J by 3 bases, 1 base remained unmatched. Germline V CDR1 and CDR2: SGHTA, FQGTGA. CDR3 in DNA: TGTGCCAGCAGCTTCGGGACTAGCTACAATGAGCAGTTCTTC. As protein: CASSFGTSYNEQFF.

This sequence joins TRBV19 and TRBJ2-7; TRBD1 is a possible D gene (5 bases). V shed 1 base and J shed 2 bases, with 9 bases lying between them. Germline assignment: CDR1 LNHDA and CDR2 SQIVND (reference sequence). The length of the CDR3 is 14 residues. The CDR3 DNA follows: TGTGCCAGTAGTATAGGGGGCCCTCCCTACGAGCAGTACTTC. Translation gives CASSIGGPPYEQYF. Together with reference TRBV19 and TRBJ2-7, the CDR3 gives the full variable domain: DGGITQSPKYLFRKEGQNVTLSCEQNLNHDAMYWYRQDPGQGLRLIYYSQIVNDFQKGDIAEGYSVSREKKESFPLTVTSAQKNPTAFYLCASSIGGPPYEQYFGPGTRLTVT.

The chain links TRBV4-1 to TRBJ2-3; the D is unclear. CDR1 and CDR2 (germline): MGHRA, YSYEKL. This CDR3 region has 14 residues. The ends were cut back, 0 bases at V and 5 bases at J, with 9 bases in the middle. CDR3 residues: CASSQESAQDTQYF. The CDR3 DNA follows: TGCGCCAGCAGCCAAGAAAGCGCACAAGATACGCAGTATTTT.

This rearrangement joins TRBV28 to TRBJ2-7; no reliable D call. Trimming left V 2 bases short and J 7 bases short, with 12 bases between. Germline V gene lookup returns CDR1 MDHEN and CDR2 SYDVKM. This CDR3 is built from 13 residues. The CDR3 DNA reads TGTGCCAGCAGTTTACAGGACCTCGGTGAGCAGTACTTC. Its protein is CASSLQDLGEQYF.

The chain carries TRBV5-4 and TRBJ2-5; 9 bases agree with TRBD2. CDR1 SGHNT and CDR2 YYREEE come from the germline V gene (reference sequence). The CDR3 runs 14 residues. V lost 4 bases to trimming and J lost 5 bases; unmatched junction nucleotides: 6. The CDR3 is CASSVLAGLETQYF. CDR3 DNA: TGTGCCAGCAGCGTGCTAGCGGGATTGGAGACCCAGTACTTC.